This TCR beta chain stems from a study of blood T cells in healthy people across ages. Study-level points and caveats: The recorded TCR beta diversity per million T cells decreased in a roughly linear manner with age.

This clonotype showed up just a few times. Its cognate antigen is unknown. Then a second PCR, running about 6 to 11 cycles, was carried out with a sample-barcoded 5' primer and a J-beta primer mix. One entry per CDR3 protein, called by TCRdb with MiXCR from the 5' RACE reads. The profile covers hundreds of thousands of distinct CDR3 sequences, with approximately 30% appearing a single time and 15% to 19% taken by the ten largest. After removal of 2 bases from V and 5 bases from J, the junction contained 13 bases not matched to a gene. From germline, CDR1 is GTSNPN and CDR2 SVGIG (reference sequence). The CDR3 totals 16 residues.

This sequence originates from a woman aged 80 or over in good health. Sequencing was carried out using blood. This rearrangement joins TRBV30 to TRBJ1-1, with 8 bases identical to TRBD1. The CDR3 nucleotides are TGTGCCTGGAGTCTACGGTCAGGGGGCGGGAGGACTGAAGCTTTCTTT. Protein: CAWSLRSGGGRTEAFF.